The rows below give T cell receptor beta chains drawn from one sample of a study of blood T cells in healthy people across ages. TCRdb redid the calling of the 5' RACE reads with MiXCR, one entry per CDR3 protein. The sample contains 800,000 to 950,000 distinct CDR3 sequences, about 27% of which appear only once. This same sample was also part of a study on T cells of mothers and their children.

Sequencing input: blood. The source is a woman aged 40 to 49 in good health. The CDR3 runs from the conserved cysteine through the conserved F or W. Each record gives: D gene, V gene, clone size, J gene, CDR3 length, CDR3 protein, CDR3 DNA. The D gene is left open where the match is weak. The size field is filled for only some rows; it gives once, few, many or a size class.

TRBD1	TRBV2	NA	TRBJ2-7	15	CASSEPRTGGYEQYF	TGTGCCAGCAGCGAACCCCGGACAGGAGGCTACGAGCAGTACTTC
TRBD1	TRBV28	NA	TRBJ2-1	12	CASSLNRDREFF	TGTGCCAGCAGCTTGAACCGGGACAGGGAGTTCTTC
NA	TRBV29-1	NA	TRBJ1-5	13	CSVGTFRNQPQHF	TGCAGCGTTGGGACATTTAGGAATCAGCCCCAGCATTTT
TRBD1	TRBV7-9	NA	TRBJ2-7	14	CASSLGQGAKEQYF	TGTGCCAGCAGCTTGGGGCAGGGGGCGAAAGAGCAGTACTTC
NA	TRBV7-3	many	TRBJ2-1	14	CASSLTRSSGEQFF	TGTGCCAGCAGCTTAACTCGGTCTTCTGGTGAGCAGTTCTTC
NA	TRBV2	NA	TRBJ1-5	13	CASGDAAGQPQHF	TGTGCCAGCGGGGACGCGGCGGGACAGCCCCAGCATTTT
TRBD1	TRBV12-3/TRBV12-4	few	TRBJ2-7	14	CASTPGQGFYEQYF	TGTGCCAGCACCCCGGGACAGGGGTTTTACGAGCAGTACTTC
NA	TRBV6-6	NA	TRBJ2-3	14	CASSYNRVADTQYF	TGTGCCAGCAGTTACAACAGGGTCGCGGATACGCAGTATTTT
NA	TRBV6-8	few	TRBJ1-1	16	CASSYVKYPMNTEAFF	TGTGCCAGCAGTTACGTTAAATACCCCATGAACACTGAAGCTTTCTTT
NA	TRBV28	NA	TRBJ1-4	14	CASRGGFANEKLFF	TGTGCCAGCCGCGGGGGGTTTGCTAATGAAAAACTGTTTTTT
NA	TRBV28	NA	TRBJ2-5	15	CASRPLGNLKETQYF	TGTGCCAGCAGACCACTCGGGAACTTGAAAGAGACCCAGTACTTC
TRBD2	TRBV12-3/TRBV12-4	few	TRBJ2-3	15	CASSLGLAGTDAQYF	TGTGCCAGCAGTTTAGGTCTAGCGGGCACAGATGCGCAGTATTTT
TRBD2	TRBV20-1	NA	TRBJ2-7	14	CSARGASGVGEQYF	TGCAGTGCTAGGGGGGCTAGCGGGGTAGGCGAGCAGTACTTC
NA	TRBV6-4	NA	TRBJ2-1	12	CASSDSRSKQFF	TGTGCCAGCAGTGACTCCCGGTCTAAGCAGTTCTTC
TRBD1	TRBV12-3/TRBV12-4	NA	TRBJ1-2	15	CASSSTGTGGHGYTF	TGTGCCAGCAGTTCTACCGGGACAGGGGGCCATGGTTACACCTTC
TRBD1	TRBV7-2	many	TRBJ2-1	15	CASSLGQGGSNEQFF	TGTGCCAGCAGCTTAGGACAGGGGGGAAGTAATGAGCAGTTCTTC
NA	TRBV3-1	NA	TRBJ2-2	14	CASSQGQNTGELFF	TGTGCCAGCAGCCAGGGACAGAACACCGGGGAGCTGTTTTTT
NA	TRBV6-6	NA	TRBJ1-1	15	CASSYSDGVNTEAFF	TGTGCCAGCAGTTACTCGGACGGGGTGAACACTGAAGCTTTCTTT
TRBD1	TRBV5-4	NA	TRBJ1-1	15	CASSLADRVDTEAFF	TGTGCCAGCAGCTTGGCCGACAGGGTTGACACTGAAGCTTTCTTT
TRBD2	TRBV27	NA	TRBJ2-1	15	CASSPTSWGEGEQFF	TGTGCCAGCAGTCCAACTAGCTGGGGGGAGGGTGAGCAGTTCTTC
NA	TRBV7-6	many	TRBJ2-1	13	CASSLALDNEQFF	TGTGCCAGCAGCTTAGCACTAGACAATGAGCAGTTCTTC
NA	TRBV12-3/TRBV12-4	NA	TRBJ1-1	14	CASSLFPSGTEAFF	TGTGCCAGCAGTTTATTTCCCTCGGGCACTGAAGCTTTCTTT
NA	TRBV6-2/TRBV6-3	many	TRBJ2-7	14	CASSYGTASYEQYF	TGTGCCAGCAGTTACGGGACCGCCTCCTACGAGCAGTACTTC
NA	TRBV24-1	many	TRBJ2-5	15	CATSDFHGGLETQYF	TGTGCCACCAGTGATTTCCATGGGGGGTTGGAGACCCAGTACTTC
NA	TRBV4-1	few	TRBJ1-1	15	CASSQDRTANTEAFF	TGCGCCAGCAGCCAAGATCGGACGGCGAACACTGAAGCTTTCTTT
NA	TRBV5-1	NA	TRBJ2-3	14	CASRGAHSTDTQYF	TGCGCCAGCAGAGGGGCACATAGCACAGATACGCAGTATTTT
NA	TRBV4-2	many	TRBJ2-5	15	CASSQDWASQETQYF	TGTGCCAGCAGCCAAGATTGGGCTAGCCAAGAGACCCAGTACTTC
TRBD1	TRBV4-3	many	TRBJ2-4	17	CASSQDLGEGAIGEQYF	TGCGCCAGCAGCCAAGATCTGGGAGAGGGGGCGATAGGGGAGCAGTACTTC
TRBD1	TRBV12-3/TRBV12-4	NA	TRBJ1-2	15	CASSSRQGDFKGYTF	TGCGCCAGCAGTTCTCGACAGGGAGATTTTAAGGGCTACACCTTC
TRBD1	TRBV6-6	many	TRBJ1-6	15	CASIRGDSYNSPLHF	TGTGCCAGCATCAGGGGGGACAGTTATAATTCACCCCTCCACTTT
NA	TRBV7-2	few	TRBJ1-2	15	CASSPSLTLLEGYTF	TGTGCCAGCAGCCCGAGCCTAACACTCTTAGAGGGCTACACCTTC
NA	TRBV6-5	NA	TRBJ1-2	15	CASAKGPAGSGGYTF	TGTGCCAGCGCCAAGGGCCCGGCAGGTTCTGGCGGCTACACCTTC
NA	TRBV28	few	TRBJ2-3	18	CASSELRTRGTGTDTQYF	TGTGCCAGCAGTGAACTGAGGACCCGGGGTACTGGCACAGATACGCAGTATTTT
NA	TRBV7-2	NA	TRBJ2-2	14	CASSLPRGVGERFF	TGTGCCAGCAGCTTACCCAGGGGTGTCGGGGAGCGGTTTTTT
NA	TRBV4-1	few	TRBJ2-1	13	CASSQVTGNEQFF	TGCGCCAGCAGCCAGGTTACAGGAAATGAGCAGTTCTTC
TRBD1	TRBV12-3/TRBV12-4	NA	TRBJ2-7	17	CASSRTGGTGFAYEQYF	TGTGCCAGCAGCAGGACAGGGGGCACCGGTTTTGCCTACGAGCAGTACTTC
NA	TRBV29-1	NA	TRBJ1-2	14	CSVEAFGPGYGYTF	TGCAGCGTTGAAGCTTTCGGACCTGGGTATGGCTACACCTTC
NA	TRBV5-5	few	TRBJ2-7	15	CASSLVPGPPYEQYF	TGTGCCAGCAGCTTGGTTCCAGGACCGCCCTACGAGCAGTACTTC
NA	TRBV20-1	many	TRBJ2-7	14	CSARGSLQGYEQYF	TGCAGTGCTAGAGGCTCCCTACAGGGTTACGAGCAGTACTTC
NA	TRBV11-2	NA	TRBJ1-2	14	CASSFGVGSYGYTF	TGTGCCAGCAGCTTCGGGGTCGGCTCCTATGGCTACACCTTC
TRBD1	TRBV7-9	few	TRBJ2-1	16	CASSLRFGDRGHEQFF	TGTGCCAGCAGCTTGAGGTTTGGGGACAGGGGGCATGAGCAGTTCTTC
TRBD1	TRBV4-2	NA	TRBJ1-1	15	CASSHAGTGNTEAFF	TGTGCCAGCAGCCACGCCGGGACAGGGAACACTGAAGCTTTCTTT
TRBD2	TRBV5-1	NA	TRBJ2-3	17	CASSLVKGHTAGDTQYF	TGCGCCAGCAGCTTGGTCAAAGGACATACAGCGGGGGATACGCAGTATTTT
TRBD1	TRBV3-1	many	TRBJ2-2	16	CASSPKPGQRPGELFF	TGTGCCAGCAGCCCCAAGCCGGGACAGCGACCCGGGGAGCTGTTTTTT
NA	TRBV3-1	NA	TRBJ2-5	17	CASSLYRDTTMQETQYF	TGTGCCAGCAGTCTTTACCGGGACACTACGATGCAAGAGACCCAGTACTTC
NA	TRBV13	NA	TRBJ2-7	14	CASSLEGQPYEQYF	TGTGCCAGCAGCTTAGAAGGGCAACCCTACGAGCAGTACTTC
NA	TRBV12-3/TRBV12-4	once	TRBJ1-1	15	CASRPLKGHVPEALF	TGTGCCAGCAGACCCCTCAAAGGGCACGTCCCTGAAGCTTTGTTT
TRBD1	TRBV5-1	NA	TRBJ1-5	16	CASSPGTGESNQPQHF	TGCGCCAGCAGCCCAGGGACAGGAGAATCTAATCAGCCCCAGCATTTT
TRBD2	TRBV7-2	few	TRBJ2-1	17	CASSLSGGGTGYNEQFF	TGTGCCAGCAGCCTTAGCGGGGGGGGGACAGGGTACAATGAGCAGTTCTTC
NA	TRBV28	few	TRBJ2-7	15	CASSLIPGVGYEQYF	TGTGCCAGCAGTTTAATTCCAGGGGTTGGCTACGAGCAGTACTTC
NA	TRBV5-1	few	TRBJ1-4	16	CASSNRKWGSNEKLFF	TGCGCCAGCAGCAACCGCAAGTGGGGGTCTAATGAAAAACTGTTTTTT
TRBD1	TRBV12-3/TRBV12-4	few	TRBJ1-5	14	CVSSFSGRGQPQHF	TGTGTCAGCAGTTTTTCGGGCAGGGGGCAGCCCCAGCATTTT
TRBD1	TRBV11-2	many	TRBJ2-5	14	CASSLDRGSETQYF	TGTGCCAGCAGCTTGGACAGGGGAAGTGAGACCCAGTACTTC
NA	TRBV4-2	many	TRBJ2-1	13	CASSQVSGAEQFF	TGTGCCAGCAGCCAAGTTTCAGGGGCTGAGCAGTTCTTC
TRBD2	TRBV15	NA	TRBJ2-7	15	CATSRGGAGSYEQYF	TGTGCCACCAGCAGAGGAGGAGCGGGAAGCTACGAGCAGTACTTC
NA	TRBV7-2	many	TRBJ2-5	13	CASRWDQGSSQYF	TGTGCCAGCAGGTGGGACCAGGGCTCATCTCAGTACTTC
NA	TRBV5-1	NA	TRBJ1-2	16	CASSSTGGKLLYGYTF	TGCGCCAGCAGCTCCACGGGGGGGAAGCTTCTCTATGGCTACACCTTC
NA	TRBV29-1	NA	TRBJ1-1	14	CSAKSLGSTGEAFF	TGCAGCGCCAAGAGCCTGGGCTCTACGGGTGAAGCTTTCTTT